This T cell receptor beta chain was recovered during a study of cytomegalovirus exposure and HLA in healthy donors. PCR employed 60 Vbeta and 13 Jbeta primers. Repertoires were generated with immunoSEQ multiplex PCR, while TCRdb's copy carries only in-frame clones and drops some. The table records under 150,000 clones, roughly four fifths of them present only once. In the case of this clone: Its cognate antigen is unknown.

Study results and limitations: In a later analysis, donors in an Asian-associated ancestry cluster reportedly had fewer N-insertions in productive TCRs than the cohort mean.

Sequencing was done on a sample of PBMCs. The sequence derives from a girl aged 2 to 10 in good health and CMV-seronegative.

The CDR3 loop reads CASSARQKSTDTQYF. The CDR3 DNA reads TGTGCCAGCAGTGCCCGACAGAAAAGCACAGATACGCAGTATTTT. This chain links TRBV27 with TRBJ2-3, with D perhaps TRBD1 (5 bases). The germline CDR1 and CDR2 sequences are MNHEY and SMNVEV (reference sequence). Trimming took off 5 bases at V and 0 bases at J, with 12 bases between the two ends. The CDR3 length is 15 residues.